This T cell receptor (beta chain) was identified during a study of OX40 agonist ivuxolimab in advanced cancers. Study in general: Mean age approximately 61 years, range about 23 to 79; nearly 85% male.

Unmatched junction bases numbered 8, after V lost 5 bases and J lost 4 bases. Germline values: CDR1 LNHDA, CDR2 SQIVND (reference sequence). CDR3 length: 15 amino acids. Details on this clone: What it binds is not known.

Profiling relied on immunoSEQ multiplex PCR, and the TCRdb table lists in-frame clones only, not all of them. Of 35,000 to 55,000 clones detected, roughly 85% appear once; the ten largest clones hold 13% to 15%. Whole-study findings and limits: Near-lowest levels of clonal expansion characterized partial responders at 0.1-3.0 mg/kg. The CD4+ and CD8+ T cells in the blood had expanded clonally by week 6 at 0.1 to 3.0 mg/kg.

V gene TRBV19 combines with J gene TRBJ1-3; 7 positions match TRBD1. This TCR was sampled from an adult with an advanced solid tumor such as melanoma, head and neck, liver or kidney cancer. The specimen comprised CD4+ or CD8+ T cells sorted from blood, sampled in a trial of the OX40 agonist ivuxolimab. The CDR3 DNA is TGTGCCAGTAGTGTTCTCCGGACAGGCGGAAACACCATATATTTT. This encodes CASSVLRTGGNTIYF.